Listed below are T cell receptor beta chains from one sample, sequenced in a study of blood T cell repertoires in COVID-19. Here immunoSEQ multiplex PCR was the method, and the copy in TCRdb shows in-frame clones only, minus some. The sample comprises 250,000 to 300,000 clones, around 89% of which are singletons, and roughly 8.6% rests with the top ten. Source material: PBMCs or T cells enriched from blood (not recorded which). All receptors come from a man aged 35 to 55 who had recovered from COVID-19. Each CDR3 is given with its conserved first and last residue. A D gene is named only where the DNA matches it firmly. Only some rows state a clone size, as once, few, many or a class for expanded clones.

abundance: -
d_gene: -
j_gene: TRBJ2-7
v_gene: TRBV2
CDR3aa: CASSVGVRGYEQYF
CDR3nt: TGTGCCAGCAGTGTCGGTGTCAGAGGCTACGAGCAGTACTTC

abundance: -
d_gene: TRBD2
j_gene: TRBJ2-7
v_gene: TRBV28
CDR3aa: CASIKAGGRYEQYF
CDR3nt: TGTGCCAGCATCAAAGCGGGAGGTAGATACGAGCAGTACTTC

abundance: -
d_gene: TRBD1
j_gene: TRBJ1-2
v_gene: TRBV7-9
CDR3aa: CASSPRLGQGIGGYTF
CDR3nt: TGTGCCAGCAGCCCGCGCCTGGGACAGGGAATAGGCGGCTACACCTTC

abundance: -
d_gene: TRBD1
j_gene: TRBJ2-3
v_gene: TRBV3-1/TRBV3-2
CDR3aa: CASSRQGAADTQYF
CDR3nt: TGTGCCAGCAGTCGACAGGGGGCCGCAGATACGCAGTATTTT

abundance: -
d_gene: -
j_gene: TRBJ2-1
v_gene: TRBV5-1
CDR3aa: CASSLLVIGEQFF
CDR3nt: TGCGCCAGCAGCTTATTAGTTATTGGTGAGCAGTTCTTC

abundance: -
d_gene: TRBD2
j_gene: TRBJ2-7
v_gene: TRBV12-5
CDR3aa: CASGLILFGGLAGEQYF
CDR3nt: TGTGCTAGTGGTTTGATCCTCTTTGGGGGACTAGCAGGGGAGCAGTACTTC

abundance: -
d_gene: TRBD1
j_gene: TRBJ2-7
v_gene: TRBV7-6
CDR3aa: CASSQGNTGVGEQYF
CDR3nt: TGTGCCAGCAGCCAAGGAAATACAGGGGTAGGCGAGCAGTACTTC

abundance: -
d_gene: TRBD1
j_gene: TRBJ1-1
v_gene: TRBV11-3
CDR3aa: CASSFQGAANTEAFF
CDR3nt: TGTGCCAGCAGCTTTCAGGGGGCCGCTAACACTGAAGCTTTCTTT

abundance: -
d_gene: TRBD1
j_gene: TRBJ1-1
v_gene: TRBV5-6
CDR3aa: CASSPLDRVNTEAFF
CDR3nt: TGTGCCAGCAGCCCGCTGGACAGGGTGAACACTGAAGCTTTCTTT

abundance: -
d_gene: -
j_gene: TRBJ2-1
v_gene: TRBV10-3
CDR3aa: CAISEGAPRDGQFF
CDR3nt: TGTGCCATCAGTGAGGGAGCCCCACGTGACGGGCAGTTCTTC

abundance: once
d_gene: TRBD2
j_gene: TRBJ2-3
v_gene: TRBV6-4
CDR3aa: CASSETPGTSGESTDTQYF
CDR3nt: TGTGCCAGCAGTGAGACCCCCGGGACTAGCGGAGAAAGCACAGATACGCAGTATTTT

abundance: -
d_gene: TRBD1
j_gene: TRBJ1-4
v_gene: TRBV19
CDR3aa: CASRRDRQNEKLFF
CDR3nt: TGTGCCAGTAGACGGGACAGACAAAATGAAAAACTGTTTTTT

abundance: -
d_gene: -
j_gene: TRBJ2-5
v_gene: TRBV5-1
CDR3aa: CASSLGQVRETQYF
CDR3nt: TGCGCCAGCAGCTTGGGACAGGTTAGAGAGACCCAGTACTTC

abundance: -
d_gene: -
j_gene: TRBJ2-7
v_gene: TRBV21-1
CDR3aa: CASSKSPRAQNEQYF
CDR3nt: TGTGCCAGCAGCAAATCCCCCAGGGCGCAGAACGAGCAGTACTTC

abundance: -
d_gene: -
j_gene: TRBJ2-2
v_gene: TRBV24-1
CDR3aa: CATQGVGGNTGELFF
CDR3nt: TGTGCCACCCAAGGGGTCGGTGGCAACACCGGGGAGCTGTTTTTT

abundance: -
d_gene: TRBD2
j_gene: TRBJ2-1
v_gene: TRBV7-2
CDR3aa: CASSVPVAGGNNEQFF
CDR3nt: TGTGCCAGCAGCGTGCCCGTAGCGGGAGGTAACAATGAGCAGTTCTTC

abundance: -
d_gene: TRBD1
j_gene: TRBJ1-1
v_gene: TRBV2
CDR3aa: CASRDRATEAFF
CDR3nt: TGTGCCAGTCGGGACAGGGCCACTGAAGCTTTCTTT

abundance: -
d_gene: TRBD2
j_gene: TRBJ2-2
v_gene: TRBV18
CDR3aa: CASSGLAGSFNTGELFF
CDR3nt: TGTGCCAGCTCTGGGCTAGCGGGAAGTTTTAACACCGGGGAGCTGTTTTTT

abundance: -
d_gene: -
j_gene: TRBJ2-1
v_gene: TRBV7-2
CDR3aa: CASSPRGSASSYNEQFF
CDR3nt: TGTGCCAGCAGCCCTCGGGGTAGCGCGAGCTCCTACAATGAGCAGTTCTTC

abundance: -
d_gene: -
j_gene: TRBJ1-6
v_gene: TRBV28
CDR3aa: CASSRRDFNSYNSPLHF
CDR3nt: TGTGCCAGCAGCCGTCGGGACTTCAACTCCTATAATTCACCCCTCCACTTT

abundance: -
d_gene: -
j_gene: TRBJ2-1
v_gene: TRBV11-2
CDR3aa: CASSLGHGVSNEQFF
CDR3nt: TGTGCCAGCAGCTTAGGTCACGGGGTGTCCAATGAGCAGTTCTTC

abundance: -
d_gene: TRBD1
j_gene: TRBJ1-1
v_gene: TRBV29-1
CDR3aa: CSVFMTGTTEAFF
CDR3nt: TGCAGCGTCTTTATGACAGGGACCACTGAAGCTTTCTTT

abundance: -
d_gene: -
j_gene: TRBJ2-7
v_gene: TRBV15
CDR3aa: CATSREVQGYEQYF
CDR3nt: TGTGCCACCAGCAGAGAAGTACAGGGATACGAGCAGTACTTC

abundance: -
d_gene: TRBD1
j_gene: TRBJ1-5
v_gene: TRBV10-3
CDR3aa: CAISDLDRGGQPQHF
CDR3nt: TGTGCCATCAGTGATCTGGACAGGGGGGGACAGCCCCAGCATTTT

abundance: -
d_gene: TRBD1
j_gene: TRBJ1-2
v_gene: TRBV18
CDR3aa: CASSPSRQGTNYGYTF
CDR3nt: TGTGCCAGCTCACCTTCGCGACAGGGGACTAACTATGGCTACACCTTC

abundance: -
d_gene: TRBD1
j_gene: TRBJ1-3
v_gene: TRBV27
CDR3aa: CASSSRGPGNTIYF
CDR3nt: TGTGCCAGCAGTAGCAGGGGGCCAGGAAACACCATATATTTT

abundance: -
d_gene: -
j_gene: TRBJ2-7
v_gene: TRBV12-3/TRBV12-4
CDR3aa: CASSLYRVYEQYF
CDR3nt: TGTGCCAGCAGTTTATACAGGGTTTACGAGCAGTACTTC

abundance: once
d_gene: -
j_gene: TRBJ2-1
v_gene: TRBV7-9
CDR3aa: CASQILGAQNNEQFF
CDR3nt: TGTGCCAGCCAAATCCTTGGTGCTCAGAACAATGAGCAGTTCTTC

abundance: -
d_gene: TRBD1
j_gene: TRBJ2-7
v_gene: TRBV27
CDR3aa: CASSRQGRPKDYEQYF
CDR3nt: TGTGCCAGCAGTCGACAGGGGAGGCCCAAAGACTACGAGCAGTACTTC

abundance: few
d_gene: -
j_gene: TRBJ1-2
v_gene: TRBV4-1
CDR3aa: CASSQVLRGTRYGYTF
CDR3nt: TGCGCCAGCAGCCAAGTTCTAAGGGGGACCCGCTATGGCTACACCTTC

abundance: -
d_gene: TRBD1
j_gene: TRBJ1-4
v_gene: TRBV4-1
CDR3aa: CASSQDQGVRGEKLFF
CDR3nt: TGCGCCAGCAGCCAAGATCAGGGGGTCAGGGGTGAAAAACTGTTTTTT

abundance: -
d_gene: -
j_gene: TRBJ2-1
v_gene: TRBV6-2/TRBV6-3
CDR3aa: CASSAPLARSYNEQFF
CDR3nt: TGTGCCAGCAGTGCCCCTCTAGCGCGCTCCTACAATGAGCAGTTCTTC

abundance: -
d_gene: -
j_gene: TRBJ2-1
v_gene: TRBV12-3/TRBV12-4
CDR3aa: CASSLGGYNEQFF
CDR3nt: TGTGCCAGCAGCCTCGGCGGCTACAATGAGCAGTTCTTC

abundance: -
d_gene: TRBD2
j_gene: TRBJ2-3
v_gene: TRBV28
CDR3aa: CAIGLAGAQDTQYF
CDR3nt: TGTGCCATTGGACTAGCGGGAGCGCAAGATACGCAGTATTTT

abundance: -
d_gene: -
j_gene: TRBJ2-7
v_gene: TRBV6-5
CDR3aa: CASSPQSPYEQYF
CDR3nt: TGTGCCAGCAGTCCGCAGTCACCCTACGAGCAGTACTTC

abundance: -
d_gene: -
j_gene: TRBJ1-2
v_gene: TRBV5-5
CDR3aa: CASSLQRVYGYTF
CDR3nt: TGTGCCAGCAGCTTACAGAGGGTCTATGGCTACACCTTC

abundance: -
d_gene: -
j_gene: TRBJ2-5
v_gene: TRBV20-1
CDR3aa: CSASFSVAETQYF
CDR3nt: TGCAGTGCTAGTTTTTCGGTTGCAGAGACCCAGTACTTC

abundance: -
d_gene: TRBD1
j_gene: TRBJ1-4
v_gene: TRBV19
CDR3aa: CASSDRDRGSKLFF
CDR3nt: TGTGCCAGTAGTGACCGGGACAGGGGGTCTAAACTGTTTTTT

abundance: -
d_gene: TRBD1
j_gene: TRBJ2-7
v_gene: TRBV18
CDR3aa: CASSHLDRGENEQYF
CDR3nt: TGTGCCAGCTCACACTTGGACAGGGGGGAGAACGAGCAGTACTTC

abundance: -
d_gene: -
j_gene: TRBJ2-7
v_gene: TRBV7-9
CDR3aa: CASSLQRASGSYEQYF
CDR3nt: TGTGCCAGCAGCTTACAACGGGCCAGCGGCTCCTACGAGCAGTACTTC

abundance: -
d_gene: TRBD2
j_gene: TRBJ2-7
v_gene: TRBV7-2
CDR3aa: CASSPGLAGDYEQYF
CDR3nt: TGTGCCAGCAGCCCGGGACTAGCGGGAGACTACGAGCAGTACTTC

abundance: -
d_gene: -
j_gene: TRBJ2-5
v_gene: TRBV9
CDR3aa: CASSGARETQYF
CDR3nt: TGTGCCAGCAGCGGCGCTAGAGAGACCCAGTACTTC

abundance: -
d_gene: TRBD1
j_gene: TRBJ2-5
v_gene: TRBV18
CDR3aa: CASSYATGRETQYF
CDR3nt: TGTGCCAGCTCATACGCGACAGGGAGAGAGACCCAGTACTTC

abundance: -
d_gene: -
j_gene: TRBJ1-4
v_gene: TRBV29-1
CDR3aa: CSVGDTGQPNEKLFF
CDR3nt: TGCAGCGTTGGGGACACGGGACAACCTAATGAAAAACTGTTTTTT

abundance: -
d_gene: TRBD2
j_gene: TRBJ2-3
v_gene: TRBV14
CDR3aa: CASSLPLGGGLNTQYF
CDR3nt: TGTGCCAGCAGCCTCCCCCTGGGCGGGGGTTTGAATACGCAGTATTTT

abundance: -
d_gene: -
j_gene: TRBJ2-1
v_gene: TRBV5-1
CDR3aa: CASSLAEPQEGLSSYNEQFF
CDR3nt: TGCGCCAGCAGCTTGGCCGAACCTCAGGAGGGACTCAGCTCCTACAATGAGCAGTTCTTC

abundance: -
d_gene: -
j_gene: TRBJ1-1
v_gene: TRBV27
CDR3aa: CASSPPTGRETEAFF
CDR3nt: TGTGCCAGCAGTCCCCCTACAGGGAGGGAGACTGAAGCTTTCTTT

abundance: -
d_gene: TRBD2
j_gene: TRBJ2-2
v_gene: TRBV14
CDR3aa: CASRSLAGDTGELFF
CDR3nt: TGTGCCAGCAGGAGTCTAGCGGGAGATACCGGGGAGCTGTTTTTT

abundance: -
d_gene: TRBD1
j_gene: TRBJ2-7
v_gene: TRBV19
CDR3aa: CATQVGTGGVYEQYF
CDR3nt: TGTGCCACTCAAGTCGGGACAGGGGGTGTGTACGAGCAGTACTTC

abundance: -
d_gene: TRBD1
j_gene: TRBJ1-2
v_gene: TRBV18
CDR3aa: CASSPRDRVYSSYGYTF
CDR3nt: TGTGCCAGCTCACCCCGGGACAGGGTATATAGTTCATATGGCTACACCTTC

abundance: -
d_gene: TRBD2
j_gene: TRBJ2-3
v_gene: TRBV28
CDR3aa: CASSLRALAGTDTQYF
CDR3nt: TGTGCCAGCAGTTTAAGGGCACTAGCGGGCACAGATACGCAGTATTTT

abundance: -
d_gene: TRBD1
j_gene: TRBJ1-4
v_gene: TRBV18
CDR3aa: CASSHSRQGRAANEKLFF
CDR3nt: TGTGCCAGCTCACACTCGAGACAGGGTAGAGCGGCTAATGAAAAACTGTTTTTT

abundance: -
d_gene: TRBD2
j_gene: TRBJ2-1
v_gene: TRBV9
CDR3aa: CASSVLSWRLAGGDRTTNEQFF
CDR3nt: TGTGCCAGCAGCGTACTAAGTTGGAGGCTAGCGGGAGGGGACCGCACGACCAATGAGCAGTTCTTC

abundance: -
d_gene: TRBD1
j_gene: TRBJ2-7
v_gene: TRBV6-5
CDR3aa: CASSGDRGGYEQYF
CDR3nt: TGTGCCAGCAGCGGGGACAGGGGTGGTTACGAGCAGTACTTC